This T cell receptor beta chain was identified in a study of shared clonotypes between healthy human individuals. Study as a whole: The study used three CD4 naive, three CD4 memory, two CD8 naive and one CD8 memory plate per donor. Study observations and caveats: Sampling covered nothing but blood. Tissue TCR repertoires likely differ from those found in blood.

Under the authors' procedure: In the immunoSEQ data, sequences were junction-only and lacked quality scores, so filtering differed. The data were produced by immunoSEQ multiplex PCR, yet TCRdb's version contains in-frame clones alone and is incomplete. Clone size and the V and J calls come from that table; the DNA yielded D and trimming. The repertoire holds roughly 1.5 million clones, with 95% to 99% as singletons. As to this clone: Antigen unknown.

Germline-derived CDR1 and CDR2 are SEHNR and FQNEAQ (reference sequence). The V and J ends lost 7 bases and 2 bases, in that order; junction bases with no gene match: 16. The CDR3 covers 17 residues. This TCR was sampled from a man under 40 in good health. Sample: naive CD4+ T cells sorted from blood. Stated subset: CD45RA+ positively selected. This chain joins TRBV7-9 and TRBJ2-5, with TRBD1 matching 7 bases. The CDR3 sequence is CASTSLLSRQGQETQYF. CDR3 nucleotides: TGTGCCAGCACCTCGCTGCTGTCCCGACAGGGTCAAGAGACCCAGTACTTC.